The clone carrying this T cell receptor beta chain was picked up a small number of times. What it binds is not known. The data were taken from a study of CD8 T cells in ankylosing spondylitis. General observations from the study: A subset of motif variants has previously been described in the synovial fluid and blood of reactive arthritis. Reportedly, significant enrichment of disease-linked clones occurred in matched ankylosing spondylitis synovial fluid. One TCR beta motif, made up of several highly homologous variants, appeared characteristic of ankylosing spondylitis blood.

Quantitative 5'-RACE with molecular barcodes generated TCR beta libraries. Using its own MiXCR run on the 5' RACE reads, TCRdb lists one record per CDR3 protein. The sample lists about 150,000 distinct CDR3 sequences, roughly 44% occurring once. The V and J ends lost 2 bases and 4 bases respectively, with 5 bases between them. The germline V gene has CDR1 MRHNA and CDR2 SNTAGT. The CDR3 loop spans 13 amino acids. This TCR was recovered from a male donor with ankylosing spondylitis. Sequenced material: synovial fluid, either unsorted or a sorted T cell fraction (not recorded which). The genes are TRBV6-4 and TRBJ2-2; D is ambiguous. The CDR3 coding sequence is TGTGCCAGCAGTGACAGGAGCACCGGGGAGCTGTTTTTT. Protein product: CASSDRSTGELFF.